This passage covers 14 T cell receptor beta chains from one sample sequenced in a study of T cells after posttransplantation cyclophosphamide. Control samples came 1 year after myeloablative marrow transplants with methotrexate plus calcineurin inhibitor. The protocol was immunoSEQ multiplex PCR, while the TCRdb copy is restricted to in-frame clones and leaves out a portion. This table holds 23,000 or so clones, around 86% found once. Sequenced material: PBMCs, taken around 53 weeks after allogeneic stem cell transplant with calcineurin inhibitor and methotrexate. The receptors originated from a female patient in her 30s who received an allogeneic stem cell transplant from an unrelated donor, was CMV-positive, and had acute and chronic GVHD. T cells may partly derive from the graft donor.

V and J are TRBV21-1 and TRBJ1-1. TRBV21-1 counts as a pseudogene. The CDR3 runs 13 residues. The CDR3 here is CASSMGGYTEAFF. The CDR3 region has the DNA TGTGCCAGCAGTATGGGGGGGTACACTGAAGCTTTCTTT.

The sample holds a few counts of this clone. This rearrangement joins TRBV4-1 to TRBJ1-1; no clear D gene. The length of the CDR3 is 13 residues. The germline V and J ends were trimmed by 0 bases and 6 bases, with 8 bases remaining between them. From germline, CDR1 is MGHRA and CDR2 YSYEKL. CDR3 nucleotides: TGCGCCAGCAGCCAAGATTTAACGGCTGAAGCTTTCTTT. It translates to CASSQDLTAEAFF.

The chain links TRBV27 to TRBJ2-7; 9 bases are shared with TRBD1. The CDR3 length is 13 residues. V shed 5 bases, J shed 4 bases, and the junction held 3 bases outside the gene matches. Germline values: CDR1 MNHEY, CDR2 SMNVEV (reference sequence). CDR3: CASSDRGGYEQYF. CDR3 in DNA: TGTGCCAGCAGTGACAGGGGGGGATACGAGCAGTACTTC.

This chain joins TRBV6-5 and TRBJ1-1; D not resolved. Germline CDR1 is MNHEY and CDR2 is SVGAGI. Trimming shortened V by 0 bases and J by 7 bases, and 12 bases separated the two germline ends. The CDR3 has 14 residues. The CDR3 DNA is TGTGCCAGCAGTTACTCTCTCGTTTCCCGTGAAGCTTTCTTT. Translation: CASSYSLVSREAFF.

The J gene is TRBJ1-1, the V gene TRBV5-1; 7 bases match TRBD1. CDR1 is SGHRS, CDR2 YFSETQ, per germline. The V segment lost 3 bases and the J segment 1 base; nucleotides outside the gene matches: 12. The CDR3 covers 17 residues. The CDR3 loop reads CASSSPDRDLANTEAFF. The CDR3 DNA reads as TGCGCCAGCAGCTCGCCCGACAGGGACTTGGCGAACACTGAAGCTTTCTTT.

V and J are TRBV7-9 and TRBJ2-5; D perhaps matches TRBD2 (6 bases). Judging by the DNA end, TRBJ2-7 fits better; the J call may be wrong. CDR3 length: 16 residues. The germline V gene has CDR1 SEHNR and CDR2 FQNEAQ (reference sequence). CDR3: CASSFLVGRGRYEQYF. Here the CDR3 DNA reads TGTGCCAGCAGCTTTCTCGTGGGGCGGGGACGCTACGAGCAGTACTTC.

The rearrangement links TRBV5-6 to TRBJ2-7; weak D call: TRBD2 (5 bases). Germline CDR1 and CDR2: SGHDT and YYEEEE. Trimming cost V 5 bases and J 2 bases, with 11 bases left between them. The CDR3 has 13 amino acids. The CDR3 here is CASRRSGAYEQYF. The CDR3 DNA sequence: TGTGCCAGCAGACGAAGCGGTGCCTACGAGCAGTACTTC.

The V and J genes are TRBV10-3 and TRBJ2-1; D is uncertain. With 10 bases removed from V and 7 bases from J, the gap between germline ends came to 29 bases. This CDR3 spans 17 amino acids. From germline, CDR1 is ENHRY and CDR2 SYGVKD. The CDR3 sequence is CATAPMLGGYPGNEQFF. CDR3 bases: TGTGCCACAGCACCGATGCTAGGCGGATACCCGGGTAATGAGCAGTTCTTC.

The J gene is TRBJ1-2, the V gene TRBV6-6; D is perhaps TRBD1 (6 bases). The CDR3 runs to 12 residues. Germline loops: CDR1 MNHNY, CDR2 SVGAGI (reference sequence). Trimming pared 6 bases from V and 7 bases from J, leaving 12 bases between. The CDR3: CASSPGVGGYTF. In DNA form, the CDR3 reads TGTGCCAGCAGCCCAGGGGTCGGTGGCTACACCTTC.

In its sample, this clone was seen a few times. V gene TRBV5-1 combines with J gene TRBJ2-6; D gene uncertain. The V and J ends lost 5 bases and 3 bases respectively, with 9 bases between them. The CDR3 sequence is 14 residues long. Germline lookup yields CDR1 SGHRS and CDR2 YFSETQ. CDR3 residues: CASREEYGANVLTF. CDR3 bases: TGCGCCAGCAGAGAGGAATATGGGGCCAACGTCCTGACTTTC. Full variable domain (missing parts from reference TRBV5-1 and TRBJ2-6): KAGVTQTPRYLIKTRGQQVTLSCSPISGHRSVSWYQQTPGQGLQFLFEYFSETQRNKGNFPGRFSGRQFSNSRSEMNVSTLELGDSALYLCASREEYGANVLTFGAGSRLTVL.

CDR3 protein: CSVLTDPAFF. In nucleotides, the CDR3 is TGCAGTGTATTGACAGACCCCGCTTTCTTT. This chain uses TRBV20-1 with TRBJ1-1, with D perhaps TRBD1 (5 bases). This CDR3 is built from 10 residues. The V gene's germline CDR1 is DFQATT and CDR2 SNEGSKA (reference sequence). V was trimmed by 7 bases and J by 11 bases, leaving 14 bases between them.

The CDR3 DNA is TGTGCCAGCAGTTACTCGAGGGAAGGGCTGTCACCCCTCCACTTT. Its translation: CASSYSREGLSPLHF. The V call is TRBV6-5, the J call TRBJ1-6; D is unclear. The CDR3 contains 15 residues. The V gene's germline CDR1 is MNHEY and CDR2 SVGAGI. Trimming removed 0 bases at V and 10 bases at J, with 13 bases between.

The CDR3 is CSVAGPGTGNTIYF. CDR3 DNA sequence: TGCAGCGTGGCGGGACCGGGCACCGGAAACACCATATATTTT. The chain employs TRBV29-1 and TRBJ1-3; possibly TRBD1 for D (5 bases). Trimming took 6 bases from V and 4 from J, leaving 16 bases between them. The germline CDR1 and CDR2 sequences are SQVTM and ANQGSEA. The CDR3 runs 14 residues.

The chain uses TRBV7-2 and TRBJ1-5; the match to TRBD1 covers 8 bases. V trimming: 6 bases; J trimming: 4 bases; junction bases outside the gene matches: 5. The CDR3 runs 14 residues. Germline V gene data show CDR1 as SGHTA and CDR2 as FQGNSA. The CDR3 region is CASSRQGRNQPQHF. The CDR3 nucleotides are TGTGCCAGCAGTCGACAGGGGAGGAATCAGCCCCAGCATTTT. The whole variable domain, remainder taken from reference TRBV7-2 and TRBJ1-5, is GAGVSQSPSNKVTEKGKDVELRCDPISGHTALYWYRQSLGQGLEFLIYFQGNSAPDKSGLPSDRFSAERTGGSVSTLTIQRTQQEDSAVYLCASSRQGRNQPQHFGDGTRLSIL.